A single sample is the source of the 31 T cell receptor beta chains below, sequenced in a study of T cell responses to AZD1222 COVID-19 vaccine. The assay was immunoSEQ multiplex PCR, and TCRdb's table has in-frame clones only and misses some. The table lists 200,000 or so clones, approximately 94% of them singletons. The material was peripheral blood, obtained on day 0 of MenACWY control vaccination. Every receptor here comes from an adult in good health.

This chain links TRBV5-8 with TRBJ1-1; no clear D. The CDR3 contains 15 residues. V lost 1 base and J 0 bases, leaving 10 bases between the germline ends. CDR1 and CDR2 (germline): SGHTS, YDEGEE. CDR3 nucleotide sequence: TGTGCCAGCAGCTTGATCGGGCCTGTGAACACTGAAGCTTTCTTT. This encodes CASSLIGPVNTEAFF.

The chain employs TRBV10-2 and TRBJ2-1; possibly TRBD1 or TRBD2 for D (6 bases each). CDR1 WSHSY and CDR2 SAAADI come from the germline V gene. Trimming shortened V by 0 bases and J by 8 bases, and 11 bases separated the two germline ends. The CDR3 runs 14 residues. CDR3 loop: CASSESGGGHEQFF. The CDR3 region has the DNA TGCGCCAGCAGTGAGTCCGGGGGCGGCCATGAGCAGTTCTTC.

CDR3 loop: CASRRGQGRNYEQYF. Here the CDR3 DNA reads TGCGCCAGCCGCCGGGGGCAAGGTAGAAACTACGAGCAGTACTTC. The rearrangement uses TRBV5-1 and TRBJ2-7; D could derive from TRBD1 or TRBD2 (6 bases each). CDR1 is SGHRS, CDR2 YFSETQ, per germline. The CDR3 spans 15 residues. The V end lost 7 bases, the J end lost 3 bases, and 20 bases lay between the germline ends.

This chain connects TRBV7-9 to TRBJ2-5; D may correspond to TRBD1 or TRBD2 (5 bases each). This CDR3 is 15 amino acids long. The V gene lost 5 bases and the J gene lost 4 bases, with 17 bases spanning the gap. In germline, CDR1 is SEHNR, CDR2 FQNEAQ (reference sequence). The CDR3: CASSPIEGLPETQYF. The CDR3 region has the DNA TGTGCCAGCAGCCCCATTGAGGGGCTCCCAGAGACCCAGTACTTC.

This clone has only one observation. The chain combines TRBV9 with TRBJ1-5; no definite D call. The CDR3 covers 15 residues. CDR1 and CDR2 (germline): SGDLS, YYNGEE. Trimming took 0 bases from V and 1 from J, leaving 8 bases between them. CDR3 in DNA: TGTGCCAGCAGCGTAGTTCCGTGGAGCAATCAGCCCCAGCATTTT. Amino acid sequence: CASSVVPWSNQPQHF. Supplemented by reference TRBV9 and TRBJ1-5, the full variable domain reads DSGVTQTPKHLITATGQRVTLRCSPRSGDLSVYWYQQSLDQGLQFLIQYYNGEERAKGNILERFSAQQFPDLHSELNLSSLELGDSALYFCASSVVPWSNQPQHFGDGTRLSIL.

This chain connects TRBV6-2 or TRBV6-3 to TRBJ2-7; no firm D call. The ends were cut back, 5 bases at V and 0 bases at J, with 14 bases in the middle. The CDR3 is made up of 15 amino acids. Germline V CDR1 and CDR2: MNHEY, SVGEGT. The chain's CDR3 is CASSPGLRSSYEQYF. In nucleotides, the CDR3 is TGTGCCAGCAGTCCGGGCCTCCGAAGCTCCTACGAGCAGTACTTC.

The V call is TRBV27, the J call TRBJ1-6; TRBD1 agrees at 8 bases. Germline CDR1 and CDR2: MNHEY and SMNVEV (reference sequence). Trimming removed 5 bases from V and 8 bases from J; junction bases left unmatched: 8. The CDR3 contains 15 residues. As DNA, the CDR3 is TGTGCCAGCAGTGGACAGGGAATAGCCTATTCACCCCTCCACTTT. Translating it yields CASSGQGIAYSPLHF.

The chain links TRBV7-2 to TRBJ1-4; D is possibly TRBD1 (6 bases). This CDR3 has 16 amino acids. V was pared by 7 bases and J by 0 bases, with 15 bases between. CDR1 and CDR2 from the germline V gene are SGHTA and FQGNSA. The CDR3: CASILTGLPTNEKLFF. For the CDR3, the DNA is TGTGCCAGCATCCTGACAGGCTTACCAACTAATGAAAAACTGTTTTTT.

The chain uses TRBV19 and TRBJ1-6, with D possibly TRBD1 on 6 matching bases. The CDR3 is made up of 16 amino acids. V lost 9 bases to trimming and J lost 0 bases, with 15 bases between them. Germline CDR1 LNHDA, CDR2 SQIVND (reference sequence). The CDR3 protein is CASRRGRGSYNSPLHF. The DNA for the CDR3 is TGTGCCAGCAGAAGGGGGAGGGGCTCCTATAATTCACCCCTCCACTTT.

V and J are TRBV29-1 and TRBJ2-5, with 7 positions matching TRBD1. CDR3 length: 12 amino acids. The germline V gene has CDR1 SQVTM and CDR2 ANQGSEA. The V segment lost 7 bases and the J segment 0 bases; nucleotides outside the gene matches: 2. The CDR3: CSGQGYQETQYF. Here the CDR3 DNA reads TGCAGCGGACAGGGCTACCAAGAGACCCAGTACTTC.

The V and J genes are TRBV6-5 and TRBJ1-5; 8 bases are a match to TRBD1. Trimming at V came to 6 bases and at J to 3 bases, leaving 7 bases not matched to a gene. Per the germline V gene, CDR1 is MNHEY and CDR2 is SVGAGI. This CDR3 is 15 amino acids long. CDR3 DNA sequence: TGTGCCAGCAGGGGGCAGGGGGCGGTCAATCAGCCCCAGCATTTT. As protein: CASRGQGAVNQPQHF.

The chain links TRBV19 to TRBJ1-1; the D gene is possibly TRBD1 (6 bases). The CDR3 runs 15 residues. Germline CDR1 reads LNHDA; CDR2 reads SQIVND (reference sequence). V was trimmed by 7 bases and J by 3 bases, leaving 18 bases between them. The CDR3, as DNA: TGTGCCAGTACCGATCGGGGGGCTCGGGACACTGAAGCTTTCTTT. Amino acid sequence: CASTDRGARDTEAFF. The whole variable domain, filled in from reference TRBV19 and TRBJ1-1, reads DGGITQSPKYLFRKEGQNVTLSCEQNLNHDAMYWYRQDPGQGLRLIYYSQIVNDFQKGDIAEGYSVSREKKESFPLTVTSAQKNPTAFYLCASTDRGARDTEAFFGQGTRLTVV.

This clone was picked up a small number of times. The chain recombines TRBV6-5 with TRBJ1-2; 8 nucleotides agree with TRBD1. The J segment lost 7 bases and the V segment lost 6 bases, leaving 7 bases of the junction unmatched. This CDR3 has 13 amino acids. Germline lookup yields CDR1 MNHEY and CDR2 SVGAGI. The CDR3 nucleotides read TGTGCCAGCAGCAGGACAGGGAGGGGTGGCTACACCTTC. The encoded protein is CASSRTGRGGYTF.

The genes are TRBV27 and TRBJ2-5; D ambiguous. Trimming took off 6 bases at V and 1 base at J, with 6 bases between the two ends. CDR1 MNHEY and CDR2 SMNVEV come from the germline V gene (reference sequence). The CDR3 has 12 amino acids. CDR3 residues: CASRGIQETQYF. The CDR3 DNA reads TGTGCCAGCAGGGGAATCCAAGAGACCCAGTACTTC.

The genes are TRBV19 and TRBJ1-6; D is possibly TRBD1 (6 bases). Trimming left V 6 bases short and J 7 bases short, with 13 bases between. Germline V CDR1 and CDR2: LNHDA, SQIVND (reference sequence). The CDR3 runs 14 residues. As DNA, the CDR3 is TGTGCCAGTAGCACAGGGTATCGGAATTCACCCCTCCACTTT. Translated: CASSTGYRNSPLHF.

The genes are TRBV6-2 or TRBV6-3 and TRBJ2-7; a possible D gene is TRBD2 (5 bases). The CDR3 extends over 14 amino acids. Trimming took off 2 bases at V and 3 bases at J, with 11 bases between the two ends. Germline V gives CDR1 MNHEY, CDR2 SVGEGT. The CDR3 DNA reads TGTGCCAGCAGTTACGATTCGGGATTCTACGAGCAGTACTTC. Residues: CASSYDSGFYEQYF.

The rearrangement links TRBV3-1 (or the pseudogene TRBV3-2) to TRBJ2-5; D might be TRBD2 (5 bases). The germline CDR1 and CDR2 sequences are LGHDT and YNNKEL (reference sequence). The CDR3 is 13 residues long. V was cut by 1 base and J by 5 bases, with 8 bases left in between. The CDR3 here is CASSQVSGETQYF. In DNA form, the CDR3 reads TGTGCCAGCAGCCAAGTTTCGGGGGAGACCCAGTACTTC.

This chain joins TRBV11-3 and TRBJ2-4, with D uncertain. V lost 7 bases to trimming and J lost 0 bases, with 10 bases between them. Germline V gives CDR1 SGHNT, CDR2 YENEEA. The CDR3 totals 14 residues. The CDR3 coding sequence is TGTGCCAGCAAGTCCGAATTAGCCAAAAACATTCAGTACTTC. It specifies CASKSELAKNIQYF. Full variable domain (outside the CDR3, taken from reference TRBV11-3 and TRBJ2-4): EAGVVQSPRYKIIEKKQPVAFWCNPISGHNTLYWYLQNLGQGPELLIRYENEEAVDDSQLPKDRFSAERLKGVDSTLKIQPAELGDSAVYLCASKSELAKNIQYFGAGTRLSVL.

The V call is TRBV5-6, the J call TRBJ2-3; D ambiguous. Germline V CDR1 and CDR2: SGHDT, YYEEEE. CDR3 size: 16 residues. Trimming pared 5 bases from V and 0 bases from J, leaving 16 bases between. CDR3 region: CASSRTVDTSTDTQYF. The CDR3 coding sequence is TGTGCCAGCAGTCGGACCGTCGATACTAGCACAGATACGCAGTATTTT.

A single count supports this clone. This chain links TRBV4-1 with TRBJ1-5; TRBD1 is a possible D gene (6 bases). The CDR3 totals 15 residues. Germline assignment: CDR1 MGHRA and CDR2 YSYEKL. Trimming left V 5 bases short and J 0 bases short, with 11 bases between. DNA for the CDR3: TGCGCCAGCAGCTTTTACAGGGCTAGCAATCAGCCCCAGCATTTT. Translating gives CASSFYRASNQPQHF.

The V gene is TRBV28, the J gene TRBJ1-2; 7 bases map to TRBD1. The CDR3 length is 16 residues. Germline trimming cut 6 bases from V and 8 bases from J; bases unmatched to any gene: 18. CDR1 is MDHEN and CDR2 is SYDVKM in the germline V gene. The CDR3 protein is CASSMILRGRGAGYTF. In nucleotides, the CDR3 is TGTGCCAGCAGCATGATTCTCAGGGGGAGAGGGGCGGGCTACACCTTC.

Only one count was recorded for this clone. The J gene is TRBJ1-1, the V gene TRBV7-2, with D hard to call. Trimming stripped 4 bases from V and 4 bases from J, with 10 bases between. This CDR3 contains 13 residues. In germline, CDR1 is SGHTA, CDR2 FQGNSA. The CDR3: CASSSRWGTEAFF. Written as DNA, the CDR3 is TGTGCCAGCAGCTCCCGGTGGGGCACTGAAGCTTTCTTT.

J is TRBJ1-1 and V is TRBV5-6; no firm D call. This CDR3 is 13 amino acids long. The germline V gene has CDR1 SGHDT and CDR2 YYEEEE. Trimming took 5 bases from V and 1 from J, leaving 9 bases between them. DNA for the CDR3: TGTGCCAGCAGTAGTCGGCCGAACACTGAAGCTTTCTTT. It codes for CASSSRPNTEAFF.

The chain is built from TRBV4-1 and TRBJ1-2; D call uncertain. The germline V and J ends were trimmed by 0 bases and 8 bases, with 10 bases remaining between them. Germline V gene sequence: CDR1 MGHRA, CDR2 YSYEKL. The CDR3 loop spans 13 amino acids. CDR3 region: CASSQEDFYGYTF. DNA of the CDR3: TGCGCCAGCAGCCAAGAGGACTTCTACGGCTACACCTTC.

V usage is TRBV6-4 and J usage is TRBJ1-5; D gene ambiguous. Germline V gene lookup returns CDR1 MRHNA and CDR2 SNTAGT. The CDR3 sequence is 13 residues long. V was shortened by 7 bases and J by 3 bases, with 10 bases between the two germline ends. The CDR3 nucleotides are TGTGCCAGCATAGGACGTTACAATCAGCCCCAGCATTTT. Protein product: CASIGRYNQPQHF.

The chain couples TRBV6-4 to TRBJ2-3; TRBD1 might be the D (5 bases). This CDR3 comprises 13 residues. V lost 6 bases, J lost 6 bases, and 13 bases lay in between. Germline V lookup: CDR1 MRHNA, CDR2 SNTAGT. The CDR3 sequence: CASSAVRADTQYF. The CDR3 nucleotides read TGTGCCAGCAGCGCAGTCAGGGCGGATACGCAGTATTTT.

The chain is built from TRBV2 and TRBJ1-1, with 8 bases aligning to TRBD1. The CDR3 extends over 17 amino acids. V gave up 6 bases and J gave up 1 base; unmatched junction bases: 13. Germline V lookup: CDR1 SNHLY, CDR2 FYNNEI. The CDR3 loop is CASSGTRQGWGNTEAFF. CDR3 bases: TGTGCCAGCAGCGGAACCAGACAGGGGTGGGGGAACACTGAAGCTTTCTTT.

This clone was seen only a few times. The chain carries TRBV5-6 and TRBJ1-3, with D hard to call. CDR3 length: 15 residues. Per germline, CDR1 SGHDT and CDR2 YYEEEE. V dropped 4 bases and J dropped 0 bases, with 11 bases sitting between them. CDR3 in amino acids: CASSRSLVSGNTIYF. Here the CDR3 DNA reads TGTGCCAGCAGCCGAAGCTTAGTCTCTGGAAACACCATATATTTT.

V and J are TRBV10-2 and TRBJ1-5, with 10 bases that match TRBD1. Per the germline V gene, CDR1 is WSHSY and CDR2 is SAAADI. The CDR3 contains 16 residues. Germline trimming cut 3 bases from V and 7 bases from J; bases unmatched to any gene: 9. CDR3 sequence (DNA): TGCGCCAGCAGTGATCCGCGACAGGGGGCAAACCAGCCCCAGCATTTT. This sequence encodes CASSDPRQGANQPQHF.

In DNA, the CDR3 is TGTGCCACCAGCAGACCGGGAACGAAAGAGACCCAGTACTTC. Protein sequence: CATSRPGTKETQYF. The V gene is TRBV15, the J gene TRBJ2-5, with D maybe TRBD2 (5 bases). Per germline, CDR1 LNHNV and CDR2 YYDKDF (reference sequence). This CDR3 contains 14 residues. V was cut by 2 bases and J by 3 bases, with 10 bases left in between.

The chain recombines TRBV28 with TRBJ1-3; 7 positions agree with TRBD1. Germline V gene data show CDR1 as MDHEN and CDR2 as SYDVKM. V lost 6 bases to trimming and J lost 0 bases; unmatched junction nucleotides: 5. This CDR3 is built from 15 residues. The CDR3 DNA sequence: TGTGCCAGCAGGCTAGGGACAGCCTCTGGAAACACCATATATTTT. It encodes CASRLGTASGNTIYF.